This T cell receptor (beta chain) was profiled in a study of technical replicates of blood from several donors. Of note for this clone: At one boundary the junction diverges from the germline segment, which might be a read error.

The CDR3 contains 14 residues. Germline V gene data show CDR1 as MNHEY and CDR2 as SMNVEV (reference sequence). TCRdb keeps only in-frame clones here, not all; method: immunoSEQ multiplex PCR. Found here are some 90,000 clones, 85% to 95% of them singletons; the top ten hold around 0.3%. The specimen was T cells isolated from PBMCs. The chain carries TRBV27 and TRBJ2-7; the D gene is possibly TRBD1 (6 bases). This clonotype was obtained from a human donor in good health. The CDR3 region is CASSWGRGRDEQCF. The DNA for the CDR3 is TGTGCCAGCAGTTGGGGCAGGGGACGCGACGAGCAGTGCTTC.